What follows is one TCR beta chain and its context. Measured with immunoSEQ multiplex PCR; TCRdb has only the in-frame clones, and not every one. Among about 27,000 clones, 92% were seen once, and the ten largest hold over 7%. This sample is drawn from a study of T cell responses to AZD1222 COVID-19 vaccine. Here the sequenced sample was peripheral blood, taken 28 days after the second AZD1222 dose. This sequence was found in an adult who received the AZD1222 COVID-19 vaccine.

This CDR3 is CAWSGANTEAFF. Here the CDR3 DNA reads TGTGCCTGGAGTGGGGCGAACACTGAAGCTTTCTTT. The chain couples TRBV30 to TRBJ1-1; D unresolved. Trimming removed 1 base at V and 1 base at J, with 4 bases between. The CDR3 contains 12 residues. Germline V lookup: CDR1 GTSNPN, CDR2 SVGIG (reference sequence).